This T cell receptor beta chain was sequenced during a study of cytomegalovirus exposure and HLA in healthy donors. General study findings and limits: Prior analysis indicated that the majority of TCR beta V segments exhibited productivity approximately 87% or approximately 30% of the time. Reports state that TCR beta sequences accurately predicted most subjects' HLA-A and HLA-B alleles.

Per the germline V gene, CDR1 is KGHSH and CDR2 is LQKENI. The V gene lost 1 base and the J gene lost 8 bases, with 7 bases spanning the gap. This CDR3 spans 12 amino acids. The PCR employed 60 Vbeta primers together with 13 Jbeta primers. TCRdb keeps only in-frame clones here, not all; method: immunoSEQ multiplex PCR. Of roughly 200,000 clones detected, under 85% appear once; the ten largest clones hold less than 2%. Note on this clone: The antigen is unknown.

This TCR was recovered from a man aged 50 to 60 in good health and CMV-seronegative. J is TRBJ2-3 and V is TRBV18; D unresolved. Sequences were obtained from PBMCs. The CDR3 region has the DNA TGTGCCAGCTCACCACTGACAACTACGCAGTATTTT. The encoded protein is CASSPLTTTQYF.